These 7 T cell receptor beta chains share one sample of origin, sequenced in a study of blood T cell repertoires in COVID-19 (TCRdb year 2020). The library was obtained by the immunoSEQ multiplex PCR assay. In its TCRdb copy, this immuneACCESS table keeps in-frame sequences only and misses some clones. Where compared with another copy, unresolved V genes explain less than half of these, and the others have no known cause. This sample has some 310,000 clones in its table, and almost 90% of those were observed once. The ten largest clones capture 0.8% to 1.3% of the sample. The sequencing sample was made of peripheral blood. The receptor set was obtained from a woman aged 40 to 49 with COVID-19, enrolled during active disease.

The gene calls are TRBV29-1 and TRBJ2-1, with TRBD1 matching over 9 bases. Looked up from germline, CDR1 is SQVTM and CDR2 is ANQGSEA. V was pared by 7 bases and J by 2 bases, with 6 bases of the junction left unmatched. This CDR3 region has 14 residues. CDR3 amino acids: CSAPGQGTYNEQFF. CDR3 coding DNA: TGCAGCGCACCGGGACAGGGCACCTACAATGAGCAGTTCTTC.

V and J are TRBV5-1 and TRBJ2-3; 8 bases fit TRBD2. CDR3 length equals 15 residues. Germline CDR1 is SGHRS and CDR2 is YFSETQ. V lost 4 bases to trimming and J lost 3 bases; unmatched junction nucleotides: 7. CDR3 sequence: CASSAALAETDTQYF. CDR3 sequence (DNA): TGCGCCAGCAGCGCTGCACTAGCGGAGACAGATACGCAGTATTTT.

V is TRBV19 and J is TRBJ1-4, with 7 bases aligning to TRBD1. The CDR3 loop spans 16 amino acids. V lost 0 bases, J lost 0 bases, and 1 base stayed unmatched. CDR1 is LNHDA and CDR2 is SQIVND in the germline V gene (reference sequence). The CDR3 sequence: CASSIETGTTNEKLFF. As DNA, the CDR3 is TGTGCCAGTAGTATAGAGACAGGGACAACTAATGAAAAACTGTTTTTT.

This clone appeared a single time. The chain has TRBV20-1 and TRBJ1-1, with a tentative D call TRBD1 (6 bases). The CDR3 spans 18 residues. The germline V gene has CDR1 DFQATT and CDR2 SNEGSKA (reference sequence). Trimming left V 3 bases short and J 0 bases short, with 23 bases between. This chain's CDR3 is CSASSSVDRKGMNTEAFF. Written as DNA, the CDR3 is TGCAGTGCTAGTTCTTCCGTGGACAGAAAAGGTATGAACACTGAAGCTTTCTTT.

The chain's CDR3 is CASSQVGGTGTLGDTEAFF. In DNA form, the CDR3 reads TGTGCCAGCAGCCAAGTGGGGGGGACAGGGACATTAGGGGACACTGAAGCTTTCTTT. The chain couples TRBV4-2 to TRBJ1-1; 9 bases align to TRBD1. Trimming took 1 base from V and 3 from J; bases not matched to a gene: 15. The CDR3 consists of 19 residues. In germline, CDR1 is LGHNA, CDR2 YNFKEQ.

The chain has TRBV29-1 and TRBJ2-2; 7 bases match TRBD1. Germline-derived CDR1 and CDR2 are SQVTM and ANQGSEA. V was pared by 4 bases and J by 1 base, with 3 bases of the junction left unmatched. CDR3 length equals 14 residues. The CDR3 loop reads CSVVRDRNTGELFF. The DNA for the CDR3 is TGCAGCGTTGTCCGGGACAGGAACACCGGGGAGCTGTTTTTT.

The gene calls are TRBV3-1 (or the pseudogene TRBV3-2) and TRBJ1-1; TRBD1 matches 8 bases. Germline-derived CDR1 and CDR2 are LGHDT and YNNKEL (reference sequence). The CDR3 consists of 15 residues. The junction had 4 bases not matched to a gene; V was cut back by 4 bases and J by 0 bases. The CDR3 spells CASSLRQGLNTEAFF. The CDR3 DNA reads as TGTGCCAGCAGCCTCCGACAGGGGCTGAACACTGAAGCTTTCTTT.